The clone carrying this T cell receptor (beta chain) occurred many times. Its antigen is not identified. After the first PCR, alpha and beta chain libraries were processed separately. Looked up from germline, CDR1 is SGHTS and CDR2 is YDEGEE. This CDR3 spans 17 amino acids. V was clipped by 4 bases and J by 6 bases; unmatched bases: 15. The sample comes from a study of naive and memory T cell subsets. Both TRBC1 and TRBC2 were covered by a beta constant-region primer of two equimolar oligonucleotides. Nested alpha and beta constant-region primers with the SP2 primer drove four PCR rounds on ligated cDNA. MiXCR, applied by TCRdb to the UMI-ligation and nested PCR reads, yields one record per CDR3 protein. Here the sample spans 98,000 or so distinct CDR3 sequences, around 11% being singletons. Study-wide results and caveats: Clonotypes here are unpaired alpha or beta chain sequences. Naive and memory repertoire findings lacked a ground truth for validation. Over 95% of naive TCR sequences appeared only once, unlike memory subsets. Especially in CD8 cells, naive repertoires contained a few larger clonotypes, possibly CD45RA-re-expressing memory cells.

The TCR originated in a human donor in good health. The gene calls are TRBV5-8 and TRBJ2-7, with TRBD2 matching over 11 bases. Sequenced input: naive CD4+ T cells from blood. The chain's CDR3 is CASSRHLGLAELREQYF. Written as DNA, the CDR3 is TGTGCCAGCAGCCGGCACCTGGGACTAGCGGAATTACGCGAGCAGTACTTC.